This T cell receptor (beta chain) was recovered during a study of T cells after yellow fever vaccination. TCRdb analysed the 5' RACE reads with MiXCR anew, one entry per CDR3 protein. Here the sample spans more than 300,000 distinct CDR3 sequences, around 6.8% being singletons. This clonotype was picked up a small number of times. The CDR3 is 14 residues long. Trimming took off 6 bases at V and 4 bases at J, with 13 bases between the two ends. The chain couples TRBV12-3 or TRBV12-4 to TRBJ2-4; D may be TRBD1 or TRBD2 (7 bases each). The source is a young man who received the YFV17D yellow fever vaccine. The source was PBMCs, collected approximately 47 days after the first yellow fever vaccination. This CDR3 reads CASSYQGGKNIQYF. CDR3 nucleotide sequence: TGTGCCAGCAGCTACCAGGGGGGGAAAAACATTCAGTACTTC.